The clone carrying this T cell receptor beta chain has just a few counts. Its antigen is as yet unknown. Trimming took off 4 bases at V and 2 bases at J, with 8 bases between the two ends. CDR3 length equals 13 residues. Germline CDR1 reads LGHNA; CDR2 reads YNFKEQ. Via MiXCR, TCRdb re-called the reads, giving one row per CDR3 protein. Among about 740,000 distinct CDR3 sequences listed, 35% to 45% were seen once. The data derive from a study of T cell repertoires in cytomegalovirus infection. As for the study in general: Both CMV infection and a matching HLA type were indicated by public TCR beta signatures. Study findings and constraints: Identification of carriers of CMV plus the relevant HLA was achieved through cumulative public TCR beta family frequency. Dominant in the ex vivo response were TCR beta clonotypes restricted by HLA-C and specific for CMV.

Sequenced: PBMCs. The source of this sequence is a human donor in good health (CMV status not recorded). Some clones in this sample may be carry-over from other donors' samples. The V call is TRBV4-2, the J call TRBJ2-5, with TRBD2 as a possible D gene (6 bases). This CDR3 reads CASSPLAQETQYF. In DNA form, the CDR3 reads TGTGCCAGCAGCCCACTAGCACAAGAGACCCAGTACTTC.